These T cell receptor beta chains were read from a single sample in a study of shared clonotypes between healthy human individuals. Measured with immunoSEQ multiplex PCR; TCRdb has only the in-frame clones, and not every one. The sample lists about 990,000 clones; 75% to 80% were seen once. The sequenced material came from memory CD4+ T cells from PBMCs. Receptors originate from a man younger than 35 in good health. Some clones in this sample may be carry-over from other donors' samples. The conserved cysteine and the conserved F or W are not part of the CDR3 here. Fields, in order: J gene, clone size, V gene, CDR3 protein. Clone size is not always given. Where it is, it says once, few, many or a class for expanded clones.

j_gene: TRBJ1-1
abundance: NA
v_gene: TRBV10-1
CDR3aa: ASSERGRAEAF

j_gene: TRBJ1-6
abundance: once
v_gene: TRBV9
CDR3aa: ASSPGQGRSPLH

j_gene: TRBJ1-2
abundance: NA
v_gene: TRBV6-6
CDR3aa: ASSYPNLKEYGYT

j_gene: TRBJ2-7
abundance: NA
v_gene: TRBV5-8
CDR3aa: ASGGLASYEQY

j_gene: TRBJ1-1
abundance: NA
v_gene: TRBV9
CDR3aa: ASSTQGATEAF

j_gene: TRBJ2-2
abundance: NA
v_gene: TRBV7-9
CDR3aa: ASSLHTGRQLF

j_gene: TRBJ1-3
abundance: NA
v_gene: TRBV9
CDR3aa: ASSAQVLRGHGNTIY

j_gene: TRBJ2-4
abundance: few
v_gene: TRBV6-6
CDR3aa: ASSRSNRGTKNIQY

j_gene: TRBJ1-6
abundance: NA
v_gene: TRBV7-8
CDR3aa: ASSLGSRTGYNSPLH

j_gene: TRBJ2-7
abundance: NA
v_gene: TRBV6-5
CDR3aa: ASSYSMPDTYEQY

j_gene: TRBJ2-7
abundance: NA
v_gene: TRBV7-6
CDR3aa: ASSLGTAGGYEQY

j_gene: TRBJ1-4
abundance: NA
v_gene: TRBV19
CDR3aa: ASSQKIEKLF

j_gene: TRBJ2-2
abundance: NA
v_gene: TRBV6-1
CDR3aa: ASSVRDRGRVNTGELF

j_gene: TRBJ2-2
abundance: NA
v_gene: TRBV18
CDR3aa: ASSRGGTSSAGELF

j_gene: TRBJ2-1
abundance: NA
v_gene: TRBV5-1
CDR3aa: ASSDRDWIYNEQF

j_gene: TRBJ1-2
abundance: NA
v_gene: TRBV19
CDR3aa: ASSITGGFGYT

j_gene: TRBJ1-2
abundance: NA
v_gene: TRBV11-2
CDR3aa: ASSLWGQPGYT

j_gene: TRBJ2-7
abundance: NA
v_gene: TRBV7-6
CDR3aa: ASSLYGGEQY

j_gene: TRBJ2-7
abundance: NA
v_gene: TRBV18
CDR3aa: ASSPEAGGPYEQY

j_gene: TRBJ1-1
abundance: NA
v_gene: TRBV7-8
CDR3aa: ASSMYSNTEAF

j_gene: TRBJ2-1
abundance: NA
v_gene: TRBV7-3
CDR3aa: ASSLPAGYSNEQF

j_gene: TRBJ1-2
abundance: NA
v_gene: TRBV25-1
CDR3aa: ASSTGTGGYGYT

j_gene: TRBJ1-1
abundance: many
v_gene: TRBV29-1
CDR3aa: SVAGGWGMNTEAF

j_gene: TRBJ2-2
abundance: NA
v_gene: TRBV7-3
CDR3aa: ASSPRDISVGGELF

j_gene: TRBJ2-7
abundance: NA
v_gene: TRBV15
CDR3aa: ATSSTGTAVLGEQY

j_gene: TRBJ1-2
abundance: NA
v_gene: TRBV28
CDR3aa: ASSSKGWGYT

j_gene: TRBJ2-3
abundance: NA
v_gene: TRBV30
CDR3aa: AWRLAGSDTQY

j_gene: TRBJ2-5
abundance: NA
v_gene: TRBV7-7
CDR3aa: ASSLRQGGTQY

j_gene: TRBJ2-7
abundance: NA
v_gene: TRBV6-5
CDR3aa: ASSLLHGAYEQY

j_gene: TRBJ1-5
abundance: few
v_gene: TRBV1
CDR3aa: TSSFNQPQH

j_gene: TRBJ1-4
abundance: NA
v_gene: TRBV18
CDR3aa: ASSPVQRGVEKLF

j_gene: TRBJ2-3
abundance: NA
v_gene: TRBV5-6
CDR3aa: ASTIGSTQY

j_gene: TRBJ2-6
abundance: once
v_gene: TRBV9
CDR3aa: ASSAHRELLGANVLT

j_gene: TRBJ1-1
abundance: NA
v_gene: TRBV7-9
CDR3aa: ASSPFGGDTEAF

j_gene: TRBJ1-1
abundance: NA
v_gene: TRBV6-1
CDR3aa: ASNTNRDYTEAF

j_gene: TRBJ1-3
abundance: NA
v_gene: TRBV15
CDR3aa: ATSRRQGNSGNTIY

j_gene: TRBJ2-3
abundance: many
v_gene: TRBV10-2
CDR3aa: ASRLAGSGTDTQY

j_gene: TRBJ1-2
abundance: NA
v_gene: TRBV28
CDR3aa: ASSLLGTGNYGYT

j_gene: TRBJ2-1
abundance: NA
v_gene: TRBV5-1
CDR3aa: ASSQGGGQGSNEQF

j_gene: TRBJ2-7
abundance: NA
v_gene: TRBV7-8
CDR3aa: ASSLEMGPREQY

j_gene: TRBJ2-7
abundance: NA
v_gene: TRBV21-1
CDR3aa: ASTYGPGQGIRYPPYEQY

j_gene: TRBJ2-1
abundance: NA
v_gene: TRBV4-2
CDR3aa: ASSQEGLAGAQAYNEQF

j_gene: TRBJ2-1
abundance: few
v_gene: TRBV7-3
CDR3aa: ASSPRPLNPNEQF

j_gene: TRBJ1-4
abundance: NA
v_gene: TRBV29-1
CDR3aa: SVGRPGEKLF

j_gene: TRBJ1-4
abundance: NA
v_gene: TRBV28
CDR3aa: ASSFSAGREKLF

j_gene: TRBJ1-4
abundance: NA
v_gene: TRBV9
CDR3aa: ASTKAATNEKLF

j_gene: TRBJ2-7
abundance: NA
v_gene: TRBV4-1
CDR3aa: ASSQVAVRTGGDEQY

j_gene: TRBJ1-2
abundance: NA
v_gene: TRBV29-1
CDR3aa: SVGLRGNYGYT

j_gene: TRBJ2-7
abundance: NA
v_gene: TRBV25-1
CDR3aa: ASSDLPPGQGLPYGQY